This TCR beta chain originates from a study of PD-1 blockade in classical Hodgkin lymphoma (dated by TCRdb to 2018 to 2021). A note on the overall study: Nivolumab dosing was 3 mg/kg intravenously every 2 weeks, continuing until either disease progression or unacceptable toxicity. A peripheral blood immune signature of response to PD-1 blockade in classical Hodgkin lymphoma was defined using TCR beta sequencing and CyTOF. Overall study outcomes, separate from this receptor: Baseline diversity similar to that of newly diagnosed patients was observed in trial patients achieving complete response, whereas significantly lower diversity was observed in partial responders and progressors. CD4+ but not CD8+ TCR diversity rose significantly by C4D1 (p=0.0027 vs p=0.16), most apparent in complete responders (p=0.02). Lower diversity was seen in patients whose nivolumab began less than 1 year after ASCT, and these patients were left out of later analyses so that immune reconstitution would not confound the results. The study was restricted to a single clinical trial cohort, and the causes of repertoire differences, possibly disease activity or prior therapy, were left undefined. Baseline TCR diversity was reported to be lower in newly diagnosed patients than in healthy donors, and even lower in relapsed/refractory patients.

This clone appeared a few times. Its antigen has not been determined. Base quality data are lacking; no much larger clone is found one base away. Genomic DNA was isolated using the Qiagen DNeasy kit from unsorted PBMCs as well as from negatively selected CD4+ and CD8+ fractions. TCR beta CDR3 regions were amplified by immunoSEQ multiplex PCR using primers annealing to V and J segments. Amplification bias was minimized using a synthetic immune receptor repertoire, and residual bias was removed computationally after sequencing. The authors' pipeline ran thus. Custom Python scripts were used to quantify repertoire diversity as the Shannon entropy index. The unsorted, CD4+ and CD8+ repertoires were each analyzed separately, with the exception of combined analyses, where CD4+ and CD8+ sequences were merged in silico. Clonal expansion was defined as a frequency increase of at least 2-fold after treatment compared with C1D1, and clones undetected at baseline were assigned a pseudocount of 0.5. Clones with 0 or 1 copy at C1D1 were defined as singleton clones, while clones with 2 or more copies were defined as non-singleton clones. By matching protein sequences in sorted samples from the same patient, clones expanded in unsorted samples were annotated as CD4+, CD8+ or unknown. Wilcoxon tests on paired samples were used to test changes in diversity from C1D1 to C4D1. Imported from immuneACCESS, the table was reduced by TCRdb to in-frame sequences with V and J called. These copies leave out some clones; in studies compared against another copy, an unresolved V gene accounts for under half, and the cause of the remainder is not known. The DNA was the basis for D and trimming; V, J and clone size are from that table. The sample table contains approximately 60,000 clones; only one count was recorded for around 88% of them. The ten largest clones capture roughly an eighth of the sample.

The intended sense of this specimen's time point label: cycle 1 day 1 (C1D1), immediately before nivolumab initiation. Relapse after autologous stem cell transplantation had occurred in all trial patients, and cohorts A, B and C were distinguished by prior brentuximab vedotin exposure. The trial cohort included more than 55 patients with relapsed/refractory classical Hodgkin lymphoma, and each patient had a best overall response of complete response, partial response or progressive disease. Single-agent nivolumab was administered to trial patients in the multi-cohort phase II CheckMate 205 trial. An independent review committee assessed best overall response using the 2007 International Working Group response criteria. Trial PBMCs were collected just before the start of nivolumab (C1D1) and during therapy at cycle 2 day 1 and cycle 4 day 1. Peripheral blood was collected in 8 mL Vacutainer Cell Preparation Tubes, from which PBMCs were isolated by centrifugation and then cryopreserved.

Taken from the germline V gene, the CDR1 and CDR2 loops are MNHEY and SVGAGI. V gives up 0 bases and J gives up 5 bases, and the segment between their germline ends measures 11 bases. CDR3 length: 16 amino acids, cysteine to phenylalanine. The retained sequence is limited to the CDR3, 48 bases, with the frame set at the first base. The V gene is TRBV6-5 and the J gene is TRBJ1-6; the D gene is perhaps TRBD1, on 6 matching bases. The origin of this receptor is a human donor with classical Hodgkin lymphoma. This sample comprised peripheral blood mononuclear cells (PBMCs), obtained at baseline. The DNA sequence is as follows: TGTGCCAGCAGTTACTCGATCACAGGGAATAATTCACCCCTCCACTTT. Translation gives CASSYSITGNNSPLHF.